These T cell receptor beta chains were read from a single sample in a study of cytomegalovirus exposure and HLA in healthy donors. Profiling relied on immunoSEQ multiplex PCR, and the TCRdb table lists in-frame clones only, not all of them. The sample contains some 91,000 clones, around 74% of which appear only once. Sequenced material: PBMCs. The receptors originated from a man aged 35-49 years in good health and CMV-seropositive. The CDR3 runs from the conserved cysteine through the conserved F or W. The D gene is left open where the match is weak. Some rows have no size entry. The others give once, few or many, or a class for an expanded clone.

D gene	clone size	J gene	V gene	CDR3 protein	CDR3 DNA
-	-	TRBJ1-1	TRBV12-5	CASALFAVNTEAFF	TGTGCTAGTGCCCTATTTGCGGTGAACACTGAAGCTTTCTTT
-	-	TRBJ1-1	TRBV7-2	CASSLGQLNTEAFF	TGTGCCAGCAGCTTAGGACAATTGAACACTGAAGCTTTCTTT
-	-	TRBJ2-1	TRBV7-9	CASSLDRYNEQFF	TGTGCCAGCAGCCTCGACAGGTACAATGAGCAGTTCTTC
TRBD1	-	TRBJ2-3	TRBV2	CASSRDRGQGDTQYF	TGTGCCAGCAGTCGGGACAGGGGGCAAGGAGATACGCAGTATTTT
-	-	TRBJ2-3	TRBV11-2	CASSLSFAGPTDTQYF	TGTGCCAGCAGCTTAAGCTTCGCAGGGCCCACAGATACGCAGTATTTT
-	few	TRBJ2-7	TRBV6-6	CASQRSGYEQYF	TGTGCCAGCCAACGGTCGGGCTACGAGCAGTACTTC
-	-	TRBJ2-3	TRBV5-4	CASSLRLGGTDTQYF	TGTGCCAGCAGCTTGCGCCTCGGGGGCACAGATACGCAGTATTTT
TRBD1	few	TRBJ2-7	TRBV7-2	CASSRPGQGTYEQYF	TGTGCCAGCAGCCGCCCGGGACAGGGAACCTACGAGCAGTACTTC
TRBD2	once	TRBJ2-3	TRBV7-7	CASSLGTRPTDTQYF	TGTGCTAGCAGCTTAGGGACTAGACCCACAGATACGCAGTATTTT
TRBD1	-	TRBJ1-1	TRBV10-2	CASNSDRDLSRREAFF	TGCGCCAGCAACTCGGACAGGGATCTAAGTCGACGCGAAGCTTTCTTT
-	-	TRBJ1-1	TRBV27	CASSLTNWGVGAFF	TGTGCCAGCAGTTTAACGAACTGGGGGGTAGGAGCTTTCTTT
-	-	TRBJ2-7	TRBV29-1	CSAQVPGGGYEQYF	TGCAGCGCCCAAGTCCCAGGGGGAGGTTACGAGCAGTACTTC
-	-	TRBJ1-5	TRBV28	CASSYMGRGGVGNQPQHF	TGTGCCAGCAGTTATATGGGAAGGGGAGGGGTAGGCAATCAGCCCCAGCATTTT
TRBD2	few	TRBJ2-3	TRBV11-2	CASSKLAGGTDTQYF	TGTGCCAGCAGCAAGCTAGCGGGAGGCACAGATACGCAGTATTTT
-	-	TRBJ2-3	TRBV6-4	CASSPSYSTDTQYF	TGTGCCAGCAGTCCTAGTTACAGCACAGATACGCAGTATTTT
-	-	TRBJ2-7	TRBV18	CASSPERTYEQYF	TGTGCCAGCTCACCAGAACGAACATACGAGCAGTACTTC
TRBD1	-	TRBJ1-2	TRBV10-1	CASSESTGGRGYTF	TGCGCCAGCAGTGAGTCCACAGGGGGCAGGGGCTACACCTTC
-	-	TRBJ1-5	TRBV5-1	CASREDRNDQPQHF	TGCGCCAGCAGGGAGGACAGAAACGATCAGCCCCAGCATTTT
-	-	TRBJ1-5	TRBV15	CATSPDPTGTRSNQPQHF	TGTGCCACCAGCCCTGACCCCACAGGGACAAGAAGCAATCAGCCCCAGCATTTT
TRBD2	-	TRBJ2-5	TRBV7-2	CASSQAWGLAGVKTQYF	TGTGCCAGCAGCCAAGCCTGGGGACTAGCGGGAGTAAAGACCCAGTACTTC
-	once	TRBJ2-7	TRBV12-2	CASRPRPLPGQGPYYEQYF	TGTGCAAGTCGCCCCAGGCCCCTCCCGGGACAGGGACCCTACTACGAGCAGTACTTC
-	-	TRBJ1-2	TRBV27	CASSSNYRVSYGYTF	TGTGCCAGCAGTTCCAATTACAGGGTTTCCTATGGCTACACCTTC
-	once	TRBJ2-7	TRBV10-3	CAISPEGALSSYEQYF	TGTGCCATCAGTCCGGAGGGGGCACTCAGCTCCTACGAGCAGTACTTC
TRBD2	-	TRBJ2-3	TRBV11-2	CASSSAGTSLPTQYF	TGTGCCAGCAGCTCGGCCGGGACTAGCCTCCCTACGCAGTATTTT
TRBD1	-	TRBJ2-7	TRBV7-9	CASSRDRGAVEQYF	TGTGCCAGCAGCCGGGACAGGGGCGCAGTCGAGCAGTACTTC
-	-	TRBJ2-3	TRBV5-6	CASSFQGTTDTQYF	TGTGCCAGCAGCTTTCAGGGGACCACAGATACGCAGTATTTT
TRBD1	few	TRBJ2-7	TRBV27	CASSLSRDRPSYEQYF	TGTGCCAGCAGTTTATCCCGGGACAGGCCTTCCTACGAGCAGTACTTC
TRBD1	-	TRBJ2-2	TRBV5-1	CASSLEWTGVIGELFF	TGCGCCAGCAGCTTGGAGTGGACAGGGGTAATCGGGGAGCTGTTTTTT
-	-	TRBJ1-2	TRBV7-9	CASSLVPGYLYGYTF	TGTGCCAGCAGCTTAGTCCCCGGGTACTTATATGGCTACACCTTC
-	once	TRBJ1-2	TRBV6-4	CASSDRGTYGYTF	TGTGCCAGCAGTGACCGGGGAACCTACGGCTACACCTTC
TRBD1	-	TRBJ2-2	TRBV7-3	CASSADRAVTGELFF	TGTGCCAGCAGCGCAGACAGGGCCGTTACCGGGGAGCTGTTTTTT
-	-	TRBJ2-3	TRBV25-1	CASSENWRASTDTQYF	TGTGCCAGCAGTGAAAATTGGAGGGCGAGCACAGATACGCAGTATTTT
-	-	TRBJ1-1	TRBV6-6	CASSYSSTGNTEAFF	TGTGCCAGCAGTTACTCTTCCACGGGGAACACTGAAGCTTTCTTT
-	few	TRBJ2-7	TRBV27	CASSPGTNYEQYF	TGTGCCAGCAGTCCCGGGACAAACTACGAGCAGTACTTC
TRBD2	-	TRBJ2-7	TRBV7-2	CASSLGISGMYEQYF	TGTGCCAGCAGCTTAGGAATTAGCGGGATGTACGAGCAGTACTTC
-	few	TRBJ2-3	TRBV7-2	CASSLSRYTDTQYF	TGTGCCAGCAGCTTGAGTCGTTACACAGATACGCAGTATTTT
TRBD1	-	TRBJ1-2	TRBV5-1	CASSPWTGGKRGYTF	TGCGCCAGCAGCCCATGGACAGGGGGCAAACGTGGCTACACCTTC
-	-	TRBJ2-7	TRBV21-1	CASSPSRRDSYEQYF	TGTGCCAGCAGCCCGTCACGGCGGGACTCCTACGAGCAGTACTTC
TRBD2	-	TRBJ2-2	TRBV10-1	CASTHTTSGRATWELFF	TGCGCCAGCACCCATACCACTAGCGGGAGGGCCACTTGGGAGCTGTTTTTT
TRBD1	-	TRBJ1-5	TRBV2	CASRDYRGGSRNQPQHF	TGTGCCAGCAGGGATTACAGGGGAGGATCGCGCAATCAGCCCCAGCATTTT
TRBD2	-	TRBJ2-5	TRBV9	CASSGTSGGTQETQYF	TGTGCCAGCAGCGGGACTAGCGGGGGGACTCAAGAGACCCAGTACTTC
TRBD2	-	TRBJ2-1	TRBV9	CASSPGTSGGGYNEQFF	TGTGCCAGCAGCCCGGGGACTAGCGGGGGGGGCTACAATGAGCAGTTCTTC
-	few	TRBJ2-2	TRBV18	CASSPPSQGTGELFF	TGTGCCAGCTCACCACCGAGTCAGGGGACGGGGGAGCTGTTTTTT
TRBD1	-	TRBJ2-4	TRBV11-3	CASSLDGQATTQYF	TGTGCCAGCAGCTTAGACGGACAGGCTACCACTCAGTACTTC
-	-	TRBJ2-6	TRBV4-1	CASSRKTGSGANVLTF	TGCGCCAGCAGCCGGAAAACGGGTTCTGGGGCCAACGTCCTGACTTTC
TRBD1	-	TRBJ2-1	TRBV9	CASSVGTGVMNEQFF	TGTGCCAGCAGCGTGGGGACAGGGGTTATGAATGAGCAGTTCTTC
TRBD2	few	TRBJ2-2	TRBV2	CASRAKRGRGIGELFF	TGTGCCAGCAGAGCTAAGCGGGGGAGGGGGATCGGGGAGCTGTTTTTT
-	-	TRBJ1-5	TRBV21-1	CASSGFQPQHF	TGTGCCAGCTCCGGTTTTCAGCCCCAGCATTTT
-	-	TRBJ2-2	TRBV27	CASSFGSNGGLIGELFF	TGTGCCAGCAGTTTCGGATCTAATGGGGGGTTGATCGGGGAGCTGTTTTTT